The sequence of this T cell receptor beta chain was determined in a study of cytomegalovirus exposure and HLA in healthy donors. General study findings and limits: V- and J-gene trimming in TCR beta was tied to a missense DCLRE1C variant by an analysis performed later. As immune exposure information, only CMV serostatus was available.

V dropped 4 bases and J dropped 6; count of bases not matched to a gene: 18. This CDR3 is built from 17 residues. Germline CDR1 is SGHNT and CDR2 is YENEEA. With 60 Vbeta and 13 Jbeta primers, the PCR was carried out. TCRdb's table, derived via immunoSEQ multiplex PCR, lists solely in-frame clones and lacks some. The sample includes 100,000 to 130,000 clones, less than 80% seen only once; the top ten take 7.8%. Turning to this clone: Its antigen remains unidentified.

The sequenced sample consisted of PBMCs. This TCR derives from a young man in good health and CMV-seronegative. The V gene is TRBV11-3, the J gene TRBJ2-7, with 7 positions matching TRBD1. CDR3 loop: CASSSQPGRDSLSEQYF. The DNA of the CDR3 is TGTGCCAGCAGCTCCCAGCCCGGCCGGGACAGCTTGAGCGAGCAGTACTTC.